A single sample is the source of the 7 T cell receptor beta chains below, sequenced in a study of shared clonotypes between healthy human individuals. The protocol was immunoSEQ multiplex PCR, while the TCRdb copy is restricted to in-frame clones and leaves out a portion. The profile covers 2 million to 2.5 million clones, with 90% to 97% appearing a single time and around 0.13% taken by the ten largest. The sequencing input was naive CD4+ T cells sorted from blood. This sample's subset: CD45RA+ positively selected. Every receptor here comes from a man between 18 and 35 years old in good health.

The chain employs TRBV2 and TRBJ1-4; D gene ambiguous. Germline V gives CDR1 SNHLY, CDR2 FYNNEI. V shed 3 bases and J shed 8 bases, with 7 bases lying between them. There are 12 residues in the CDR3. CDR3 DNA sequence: TGTGCCAGCAGTGATGAGGGCGAAAAACTGTTTTTT. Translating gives CASSDEGEKLFF.

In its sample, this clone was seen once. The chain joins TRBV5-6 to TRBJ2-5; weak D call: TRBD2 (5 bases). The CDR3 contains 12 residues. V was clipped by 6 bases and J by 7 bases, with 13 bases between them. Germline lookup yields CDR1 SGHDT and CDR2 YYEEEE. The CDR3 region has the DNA TGTGCCAGCACCTCGGACGCGGGGACCCAGTACTTC. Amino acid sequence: CASTSDAGTQYF.

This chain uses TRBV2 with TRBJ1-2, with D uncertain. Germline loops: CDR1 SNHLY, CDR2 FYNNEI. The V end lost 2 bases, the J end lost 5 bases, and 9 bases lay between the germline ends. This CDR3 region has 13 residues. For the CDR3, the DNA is TGTGCCAGCAGTGAAATCCAGGCATATGGCTACACCTTC. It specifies CASSEIQAYGYTF.

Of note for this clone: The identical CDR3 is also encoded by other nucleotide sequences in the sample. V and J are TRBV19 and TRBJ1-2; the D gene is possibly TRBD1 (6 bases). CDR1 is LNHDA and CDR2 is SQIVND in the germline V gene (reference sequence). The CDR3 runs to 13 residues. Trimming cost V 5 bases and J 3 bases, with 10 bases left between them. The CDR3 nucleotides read TGTGCCAGTAGTCCCAGGGGAGACTATGGCTACACCTTC. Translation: CASSPRGDYGYTF.

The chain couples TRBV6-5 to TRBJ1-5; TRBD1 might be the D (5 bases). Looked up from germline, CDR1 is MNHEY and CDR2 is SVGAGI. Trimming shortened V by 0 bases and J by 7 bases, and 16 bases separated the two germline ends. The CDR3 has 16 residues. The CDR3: CASSYSTPGRGQPQHF. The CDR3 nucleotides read TGTGCCAGCAGTTACTCGACCCCAGGGCGAGGGCAGCCCCAGCATTTT.

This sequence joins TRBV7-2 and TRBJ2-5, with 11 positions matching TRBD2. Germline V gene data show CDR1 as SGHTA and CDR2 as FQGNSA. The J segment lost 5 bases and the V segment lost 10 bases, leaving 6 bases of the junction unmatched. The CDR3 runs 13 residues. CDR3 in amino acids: CATRASGRETQYF. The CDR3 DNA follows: TGTGCCACCCGGGCTAGCGGGAGGGAGACCCAGTACTTC.

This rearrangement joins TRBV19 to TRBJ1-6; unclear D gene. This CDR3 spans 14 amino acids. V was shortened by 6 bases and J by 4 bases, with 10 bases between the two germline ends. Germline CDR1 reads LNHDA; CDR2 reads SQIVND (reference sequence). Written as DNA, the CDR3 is TGTGCCAGTAGCCCACAGAGGTATAATTCACCCCTCCACTTT. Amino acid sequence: CASSPQRYNSPLHF.